A single sample gave rise to the 24 T cell receptor beta chains below, sequenced in a study of shared clonotypes between healthy human individuals. Naivety among CD8 cells was defined by CD45RO negativity and positive CCR7 selection, thereby excluding terminally differentiated effector memory CD45RA+ cells. TCRdb's table, derived via immunoSEQ multiplex PCR, lists solely in-frame clones and lacks some. The table includes about 2.1 million clones, just under 95% detected once. Material: naive CD8+ T cells from PBMCs. These receptors were obtained from a man younger than 35 in good health. Some clones in this sample may be carry-over from other donors' samples.

The J gene is TRBJ2-2, the V gene TRBV7-9; tentative D call: TRBD2 (6 bases). Germline loops: CDR1 SEHNR, CDR2 FQNEAQ (reference sequence). The ends were cut back, 1 base at V and 1 base at J, with 10 bases in the middle. The CDR3 sequence is 16 residues long. The DNA for the CDR3 is TGTGCCAGCAGCTTAGAGGTCGGGGGGAACACCGGGGAGCTGTTTTTT. As protein: CASSLEVGGNTGELFF.

Of note for this clone: This same CDR3 is encoded by further DNA sequences in the sample. The V gene is TRBV9, the J gene TRBJ2-3; 8 bases are shared with TRBD2. The CDR3 sequence is 15 residues long. Germline V gives CDR1 SGDLS, CDR2 YYNGEE. The ends lost 0 bases at V and 3 bases at J; junction bases unmatched: 3. In nucleotides, the CDR3 is TGTGCCAGCAGCGTAGGGGCGGGAGGAACAGATACGCAGTATTTT. This encodes CASSVGAGGTDTQYF.

The chain has TRBV28 and TRBJ2-7; a possible D gene is TRBD2 (6 bases). The germline V gene encodes CDR1 MDHEN and CDR2 SYDVKM. V lost 4 bases, J lost 1 base, and 17 bases lay in between. This CDR3 contains 16 residues. CDR3: CASSSLREALSYEQYF. In DNA form, the CDR3 reads TGTGCCAGCAGTTCCCTCAGGGAGGCTCTGTCCTACGAGCAGTACTTC.

The chain has TRBV5-1 and TRBJ2-5; 8 bases match TRBD1. Per the germline V gene, CDR1 is SGHRS and CDR2 is YFSETQ. J lost 1 base, V lost 4 bases, and 12 bases had no gene match. The CDR3 consists of 17 residues. The CDR3 DNA reads TGCGCCAGCAGCCTGGACGGGACAGGCGGACTCCAAGAGACCCAGTACTTC. This sequence encodes CASSLDGTGGLQETQYF. The full variable domain, in which reference TRBV5-1 and TRBJ2-5 provide the parts outside the CDR3, is KAGVTQTPRYLIKTRGQQVTLSCSPISGHRSVSWYQQTPGQGLQFLFEYFSETQRNKGNFPGRFSGRQFSNSRSEMNVSTLELGDSALYLCASSLDGTGGLQETQYFGPGTRLLVL.

The rearrangement uses TRBV18 and TRBJ2-1, with 10 bases fitting TRBD1. Looked up from germline, CDR1 is KGHSH and CDR2 is LQKENI. The CDR3 runs 15 residues. The ends lost 5 bases at V and 4 bases at J; junction bases unmatched: 5. This CDR3 reads CASSSGQGVYNEQFF. For the CDR3, the DNA is TGTGCCAGCTCATCTGGACAGGGGGTTTACAATGAGCAGTTCTTC.

The V call is TRBV7-9, the J call TRBJ2-3; D gene ambiguous. Germline CDR1 and CDR2: SEHNR and FQNEAQ (reference sequence). V lost 5 bases and J lost 0, with 15 bases in between. This CDR3 has 16 amino acids. The CDR3, as DNA: TGTGCCAGCAGCCATTGGGAACAAACTAGCACAGATACGCAGTATTTT. This sequence encodes CASSHWEQTSTDTQYF.

The rearrangement links TRBV7-8 to TRBJ2-7, with 9 nucleotides matching TRBD2. This CDR3 spans 14 amino acids. Germline CDR1 SGHVS, CDR2 FQNEAQ. The J segment lost 0 bases and the V segment lost 5 bases, leaving 2 bases of the junction unmatched. CDR3 nucleotides: TGTGCCAGCAGCCCTAGCGGGAACTCCTACGAGCAGTACTTC. Translated: CASSPSGNSYEQYF.

This clone was counted once. This chain joins TRBV19 and TRBJ2-5; D is possibly TRBD1 (5 bases). V was shortened by 8 bases and J by 5 bases, with 15 bases between the two germline ends. Germline assignment: CDR1 LNHDA and CDR2 SQIVND (reference sequence). This CDR3 has 13 amino acids. The CDR3 sequence is CASLGQESETQYF. CDR3 DNA: TGTGCCAGTTTAGGACAAGAATCGGAGACCCAGTACTTC.

This sequence joins TRBV4-1 and TRBJ1-3, with D perhaps matching TRBD1 (5 bases). Germline CDR1 MGHRA, CDR2 YSYEKL. The CDR3 covers 17 residues. Trimming pared 0 bases from V and 0 bases from J, leaving 12 bases between. The CDR3 spells CASSQEKGLVSGNTIYF. In DNA, the CDR3 is TGCGCCAGCAGCCAAGAAAAGGGGTTGGTCTCTGGAAACACCATATATTTT.

This chain links TRBV10-3 with TRBJ1-1; D gene unclear. Germline V gene sequence: CDR1 ENHRY, CDR2 SYGVKD. V was cut by 10 bases and J by 2 bases, with 17 bases left in between. This CDR3 has 14 amino acids. The CDR3 loop is CATSDRSLNTEAFF. The DNA for the CDR3 is TGTGCCACCTCGGACCGGAGCCTAAACACTGAAGCTTTCTTT.

Comment on this clone: Sequence at one end of the junction differs from germline and may be a read error. This sequence joins TRBV7-9 and TRBJ2-3, with 7 bases aligning to TRBD2. Germline V gene sequence: CDR1 SEHNR, CDR2 FQNEAQ (reference sequence). This CDR3 spans 13 amino acids. The CDR3 region is CAISGIVTDTQYF. CDR3 nucleotides: TGTGCCATCAGCGGGATAGTCACAGATACGCAGTATTTT.

On this clone: The same CDR3 arises from other DNA sequences in this sample as well. This chain links TRBV6-5 with TRBJ1-1; D is perhaps TRBD1 (5 bases). Per the germline V gene, CDR1 is MNHEY and CDR2 is SVGAGI. The ends were cut back, 0 bases at V and 1 base at J, with 9 bases in the middle. The CDR3 is 15 residues long. The CDR3 is CASSYSRGANTEAFF. The CDR3 bases are TGTGCCAGCAGTTACTCTCGAGGGGCGAACACTGAAGCTTTCTTT.

This chain links TRBV19 with TRBJ1-1, with D possibly being TRBD1 (5 bases). Germline CDR1 is LNHDA and CDR2 is SQIVND (reference sequence). CDR3 length: 15 amino acids. Trimming took 3 bases from V and 4 from J, leaving 15 bases between them. CDR3 in amino acids: CASSMGVGRVTEAFF. The CDR3 nucleotides read TGTGCCAGTAGTATGGGGGTTGGAAGGGTCACTGAAGCTTTCTTT.

V and J are TRBV13 and TRBJ2-1, with no clear D. V dropped 1 base and J dropped 4 bases, with 23 bases sitting between them. Looked up from germline, CDR1 is PRHDT and CDR2 is FYEKMQ (reference sequence). The CDR3 length is 19 residues. The DNA of the CDR3 is TGTGCCAGCAGCTTAGAATCCTCTTTGTCGGCTAGGCGGTACAATGAGCAGTTCTTC. This gives the protein CASSLESSLSARRYNEQFF.

CDR3 amino acids: CASSQASGRLVDTQYF. CDR3 nucleotide sequence: TGCGCCAGCAGCCAAGCAAGCGGGAGGTTGGTCGATACGCAGTATTTT. The rearrangement uses TRBV4-3 and TRBJ2-3; 9 bases match TRBD2. The CDR3 totals 16 residues. Germline V lookup: CDR1 LGHNA, CDR2 YSLEER. V lost 1 base, J lost 6 bases, and 8 bases stayed unmatched.

J is TRBJ1-2 and V is TRBV7-2; D call uncertain. The CDR3 has 13 residues. The V gene's germline CDR1 is SGHTA and CDR2 FQGNSA. Deletions cut 5 bases from V and 2 bases from J, with 9 bases between. The CDR3 nucleotides read TGTGCCAGCAGCCCCCGAGGGAACTATGGCTACACCTTC. Its translation is CASSPRGNYGYTF.

This chain uses TRBV4-1 with TRBJ2-1; 8 nucleotides agree with TRBD2. This CDR3 is built from 15 residues. The ends lost 5 bases at V and 10 bases at J; junction bases unmatched: 13. CDR1 MGHRA and CDR2 YSYEKL come from the germline V gene. CDR3 sequence: CASSTGTRLGREQFF. The CDR3, as DNA: TGCGCCAGCAGCACTGGGACTAGGTTGGGGAGGGAGCAGTTCTTC.

The sample holds a few counts of this clone. The chain combines TRBV27 with TRBJ1-1, with D maybe TRBD1 (5 bases). V lost 5 bases to trimming and J lost 1 base, with 11 bases between them. This CDR3 is built from 14 residues. Germline values: CDR1 MNHEY, CDR2 SMNVEV (reference sequence). CDR3 in amino acids: CASSIVQGNTEAFF. The CDR3 DNA follows: TGTGCCAGCAGTATCGTTCAGGGGAACACTGAAGCTTTCTTT.

This chain joins TRBV7-9 and TRBJ2-5; 7 bases are a match to TRBD1. After removal of 5 bases from V and 2 bases from J, the junction contained 2 bases not matched to a gene. The CDR3 extends over 13 amino acids. Germline V CDR1 and CDR2: SEHNR, FQNEAQ (reference sequence). This CDR3 is CASSPQGQETQYF. The CDR3 bases are TGTGCCAGCAGCCCACAGGGGCAAGAGACCCAGTACTTC.

The rearrangement uses TRBV18 and TRBJ1-5; 9 bases are shared with TRBD1. V trimming: 6 bases; J trimming: 7 bases; junction bases outside the gene matches: 7. Germline V gene lookup returns CDR1 KGHSH and CDR2 LQKENI. This CDR3 has 14 residues. CDR3 loop: CASSRDREEQPQHF. The DNA for the CDR3 is TGTGCCAGCTCCCGGGACAGGGAAGAACAGCCCCAGCATTTT.

The chain carries TRBV7-3 and TRBJ2-3; 9 positions agree with TRBD2. Losses at the gene ends were 4 bases for V and 0 bases for J; bases not matched to a gene: 8. The CDR3 contains 17 residues. Germline CDR1 and CDR2: SGHTA and FQGTGA. The CDR3 region is CASSSYLAGTSTDTQYF. CDR3 DNA: TGTGCCAGCAGCTCATACCTAGCGGGGACTAGCACAGATACGCAGTATTTT.

The chain carries TRBV9 and TRBJ2-7; D unclear. With 0 bases removed from V and 2 bases from J, the gap between germline ends came to 3 bases. CDR1 and CDR2 from the germline V gene are SGDLS and YYNGEE. This CDR3 contains 12 residues. The CDR3 sequence: CASSVDTYEQYF. CDR3 bases: TGTGCCAGCAGCGTAGACACCTACGAGCAGTACTTC.

Note on this clone: Other DNA sequences in the sample encode the same CDR3. The J gene is TRBJ2-4, the V gene TRBV27; 10 positions match TRBD2. Looked up from germline, CDR1 is MNHEY and CDR2 is SMNVEV (reference sequence). The CDR3 is made up of 15 amino acids. The trim removed 5 bases at V and 0 bases at J, leaving 1 base unmatched. In DNA, the CDR3 is TGTGCCAGCAGTCTAGCGGGAGTAGCCAAAAACATTCAGTACTTC. This codes for CASSLAGVAKNIQYF.

The chain combines TRBV11-2 with TRBJ1-2, with unresolved D. Deletions cut 1 base from V and 3 bases from J, with 9 bases between. The CDR3 spans 14 residues. The germline V gene has CDR1 SGHAT and CDR2 FQNNGV. This CDR3 is CASSLAGGDYGYTF. The CDR3 DNA reads as TGTGCCAGCAGCTTAGCTGGTGGAGACTATGGCTACACCTTC.